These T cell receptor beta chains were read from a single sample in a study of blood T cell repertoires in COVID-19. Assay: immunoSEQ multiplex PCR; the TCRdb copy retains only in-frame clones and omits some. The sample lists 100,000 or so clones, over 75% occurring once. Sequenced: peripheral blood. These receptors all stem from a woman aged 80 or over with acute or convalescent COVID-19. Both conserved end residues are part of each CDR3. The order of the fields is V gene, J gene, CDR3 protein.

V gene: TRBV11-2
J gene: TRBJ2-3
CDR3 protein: CASSLGLTDTQYF

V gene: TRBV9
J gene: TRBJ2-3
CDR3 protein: CASSPLQGHTQYF

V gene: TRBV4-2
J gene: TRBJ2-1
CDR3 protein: CASSQDEVGRDNEQFF

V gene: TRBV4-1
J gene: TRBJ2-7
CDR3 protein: CASSQAGTATYEQYF

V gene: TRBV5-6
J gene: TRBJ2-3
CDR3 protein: CASSRRDLGDTQYF

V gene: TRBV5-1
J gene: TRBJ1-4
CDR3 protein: CASSLDRGNEKLFF

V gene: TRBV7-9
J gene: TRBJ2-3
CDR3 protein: CASSLNSLTDTQYF

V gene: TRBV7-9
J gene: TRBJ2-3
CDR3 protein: CASSPGVVDTQYF

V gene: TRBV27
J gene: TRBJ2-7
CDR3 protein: CASSLGGQGVYEQYF

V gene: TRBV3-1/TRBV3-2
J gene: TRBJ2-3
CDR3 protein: CASSQGLAGVSTDTQYF

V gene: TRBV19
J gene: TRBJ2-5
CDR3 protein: CASSIDGGLETQYF

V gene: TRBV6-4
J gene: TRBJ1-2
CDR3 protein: CASSPLPGVPNYGYTF

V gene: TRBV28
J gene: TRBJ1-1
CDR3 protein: CASSRPPVLGGAFF

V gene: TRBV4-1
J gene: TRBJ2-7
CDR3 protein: CASSQLQGAGMDVQYF

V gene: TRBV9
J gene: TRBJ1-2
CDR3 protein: CASSALQGGGYTF

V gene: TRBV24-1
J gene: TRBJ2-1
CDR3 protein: CATSDPLSGTSDEQFF

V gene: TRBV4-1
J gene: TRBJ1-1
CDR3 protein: CASSQQDRMNTEAFF

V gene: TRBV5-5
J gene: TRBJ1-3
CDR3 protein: CASSPGYSGNTIYF

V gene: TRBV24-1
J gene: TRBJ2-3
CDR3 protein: CATSDLVSGGPDTQYF

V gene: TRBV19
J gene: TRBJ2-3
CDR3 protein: CASSHTSGGADTQYF

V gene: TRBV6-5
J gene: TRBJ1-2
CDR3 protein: CASNDLDSGGYTF

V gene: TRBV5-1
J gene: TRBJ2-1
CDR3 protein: CASSVTGFRSYNEQFF

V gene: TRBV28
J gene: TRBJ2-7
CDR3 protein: CAGSRQGSYVREQYF

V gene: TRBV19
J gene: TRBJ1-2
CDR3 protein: CASQGNGYTF

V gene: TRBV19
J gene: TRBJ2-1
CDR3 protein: CASSPRQYPDGEQFF

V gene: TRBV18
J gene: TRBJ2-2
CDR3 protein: CASSRGGANTGELFF

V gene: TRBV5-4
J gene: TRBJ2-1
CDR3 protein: CASSKTGLVGYNEQFF

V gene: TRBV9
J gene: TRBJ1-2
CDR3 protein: CASSDRVDYGYTF

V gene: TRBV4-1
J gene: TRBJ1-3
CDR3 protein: CASSPTGNTGTGGSWNTIYF

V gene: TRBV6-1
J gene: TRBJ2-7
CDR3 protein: CASSESDRGLGEQYF

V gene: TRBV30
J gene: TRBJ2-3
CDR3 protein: CAWSVQLAVDTQYF

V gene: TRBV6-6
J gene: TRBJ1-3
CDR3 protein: CASGQGAARWGAIYF

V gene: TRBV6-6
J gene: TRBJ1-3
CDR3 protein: CASSYLPVRDNTIYF

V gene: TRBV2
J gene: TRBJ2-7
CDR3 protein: CASSEWTGGHEQYF

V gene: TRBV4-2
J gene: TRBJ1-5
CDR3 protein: CASVDRGINQPQHF

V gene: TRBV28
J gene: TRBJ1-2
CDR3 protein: CATLQGNYGYTF

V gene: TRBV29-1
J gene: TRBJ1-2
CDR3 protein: CSVGHRDGYTF

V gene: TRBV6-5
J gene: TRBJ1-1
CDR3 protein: CASSYSGPSANTEAFF

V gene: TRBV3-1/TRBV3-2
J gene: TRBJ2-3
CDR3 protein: CASSARTSGASTDTQYF

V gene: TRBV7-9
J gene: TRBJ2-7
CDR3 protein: CASSLVGPQYEQYF

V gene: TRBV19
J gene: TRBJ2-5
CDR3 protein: CATRDYRAQETQYF

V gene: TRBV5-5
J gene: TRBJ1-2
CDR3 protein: CASFRGGAGSHYGYTF

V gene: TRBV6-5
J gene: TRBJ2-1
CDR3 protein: CASRTVAGGYNEQFF

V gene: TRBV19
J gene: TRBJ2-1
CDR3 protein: CASRSLGRGAGSYNEQFF

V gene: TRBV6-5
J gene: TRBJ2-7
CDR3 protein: CAEPGQGYEQYF